Here is one TCR beta chain with its context. The data were obtained in a study of CD8 T cells in Susac syndrome. The J segment lost 5 bases and the V segment lost 6 bases, leaving 8 bases of the junction unmatched. The CDR3 contains 14 residues. Germline values: CDR1 SEHNR, CDR2 FQNEAQ (reference sequence). RNA amounts of about 0.5 to 1 ug underwent reverse transcription with random hexamers. From the immunoSEQ multiplex PCR reads, TCRdb called clonotypes with MiXCR, one entry per CDR3 protein. The data show approximately 200,000 distinct CDR3 sequences, 80% to 95% seen once. The TCR originated in a human donor with multiple sclerosis. The V and J genes are TRBV7-9 and TRBJ2-5, with 8 positions matching TRBD1. Sequenced sample: CD8+ T cells from PBMCs. CDR3 sequence (DNA): TGTGCCAGCAGTCAGGACAGGGTGGATGAGACCCAGTACTTC. This codes for CASSQDRVDETQYF.